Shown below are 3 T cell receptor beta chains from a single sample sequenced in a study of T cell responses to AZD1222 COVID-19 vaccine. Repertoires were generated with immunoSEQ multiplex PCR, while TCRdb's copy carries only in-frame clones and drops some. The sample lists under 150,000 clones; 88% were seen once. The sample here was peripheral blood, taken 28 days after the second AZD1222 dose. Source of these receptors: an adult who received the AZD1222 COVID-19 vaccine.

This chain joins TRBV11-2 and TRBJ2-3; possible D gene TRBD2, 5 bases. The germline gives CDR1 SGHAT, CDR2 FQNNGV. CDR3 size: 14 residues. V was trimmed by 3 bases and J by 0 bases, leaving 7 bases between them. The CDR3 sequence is CASSFGLSTDTQYF. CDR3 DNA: TGTGCCAGCAGCTTCGGACTTAGCACAGATACGCAGTATTTT.

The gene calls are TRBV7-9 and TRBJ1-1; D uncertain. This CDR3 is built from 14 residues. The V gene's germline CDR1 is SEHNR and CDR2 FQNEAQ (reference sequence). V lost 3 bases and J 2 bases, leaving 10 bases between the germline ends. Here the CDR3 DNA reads TGTGCCAGCAGCTTTTTAACTTTTAACACTGAAGCTTTCTTT. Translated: CASSFLTFNTEAFF.

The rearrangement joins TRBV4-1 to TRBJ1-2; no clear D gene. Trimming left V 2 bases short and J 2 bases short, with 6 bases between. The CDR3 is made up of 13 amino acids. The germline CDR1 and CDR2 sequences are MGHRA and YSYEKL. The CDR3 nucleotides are TGCGCCAGCAGCCAACGGGAAAACTATGGCTACACCTTC. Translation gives CASSQRENYGYTF.